The 14 T cell receptor beta chains below come from one sample, sequenced in a study of human T cells and chemical hapten exposure. Using its own MiXCR run on the RACE reads, TCRdb lists one record per CDR3 protein. Of about 250,000 distinct CDR3 sequences detected, almost 8% appear once; the ten largest clones hold about 1.2%. The time point was: pre-sensitization, week 0. Treatment described: therapeutic diphenylcyclopropenone sensitization with weekly scalp DPC. Source: whole blood, taken in connection with sensitization to the hapten diphenylcyclopropenone (DPC). The source of these receptors is a man aged 18-30 years with alopecia areata. Some clones in this sample may be carry-over from other donors' samples.

This clonotype showed up many times. This sequence joins TRBV29-1 and TRBJ2-7; 7 positions match TRBD2. The trim removed 7 bases at V and 2 bases at J, leaving 8 bases unmatched. There are 13 residues in the CDR3. Per germline, CDR1 SQVTM and CDR2 ANQGSEA. The chain's CDR3 is CSAQRGEAYEQYF. CDR3 nucleotides: TGCAGCGCTCAGCGGGGTGAGGCCTACGAGCAGTACTTC.

The table lists this clonotype with a few counts. The V gene is TRBV6-1, the J gene TRBJ2-7; D remains ambiguous. The CDR3 loop spans 15 amino acids. Trimming removed 0 bases at V and 0 bases at J, with 9 bases between. The germline gives CDR1 MNHNS, CDR2 SASEGT. The CDR3, as DNA: TGTGCCAGCAGTGAAGCGCTTTACATCTCCTACGAGCAGTACTTC. It is translated as CASSEALYISYEQYF.

This clonotype was detected ten times or more. V and J are TRBV7-9 and TRBJ1-2, with TRBD1 matching over 7 bases. This CDR3 contains 14 residues. CDR1 is SEHNR, CDR2 FQNEAQ, per germline (reference sequence). The ends lost 10 bases at V and 5 bases at J; junction bases unmatched: 13. CDR3 sequence (DNA): TGTGCCATTCCCCGGACAGGAATGCTTTATGGCTACACCTTC. Translation: CAIPRTGMLYGYTF.

The rearrangement joins TRBV3-1 to TRBJ2-1, with D unresolved. The CDR3 consists of 17 residues. Trimming removed 0 bases from V and 0 bases from J, with 12 bases in between. Germline CDR1 and CDR2: LGHDT and YNNKEL (reference sequence). CDR3 amino acids: CASSQERYRSSYNEQFF. CDR3 bases: TGTGCCAGCAGCCAAGAGCGCTATCGGAGCTCCTACAATGAGCAGTTCTTC.

This chain uses TRBV20-1 with TRBJ1-6; the D is unclear. The ends were cut back, 2 bases at V and 2 bases at J, with 7 bases in the middle. CDR1 and CDR2 (germline): DFQATT, SNEGSKA (reference sequence). There are 14 residues in the CDR3. Written as DNA, the CDR3 is TGCAGTGCTAGACCTCGGACCTATAATTCACCCCTCCACTTT. This codes for CSARPRTYNSPLHF.

The chain carries TRBV10-1 and TRBJ2-7, with D perhaps matching TRBD1 or TRBD2 (5 bases each). The V and J ends lost 2 bases and 3 bases respectively, with 14 bases between them. In germline, CDR1 is WNHNN, CDR2 SYGVQD (reference sequence). The CDR3 loop spans 15 amino acids. CDR3 sequence reads: CASSEGRDGVYEQYF. DNA of the CDR3: TGCGCCAGCAGTGAGGGTCGGGACGGAGTCTACGAGCAGTACTTC.

The chain links TRBV29-1 to TRBJ2-4; possibly TRBD2 for D (5 bases). Germline-derived CDR1 and CDR2 are SQVTM and ANQGSEA. The CDR3 runs 16 residues. Trimming left V 3 bases short and J 0 bases short, with 15 bases between. CDR3 DNA: TGCAGCGTTGAGGTGCGGGCCAGGCTAGCCAAAAACATTCAGTACTTC. The encoded protein is CSVEVRARLAKNIQYF.

This clonotype was seen more than once but under ten times. The V gene is TRBV27, the J gene TRBJ1-2, with 7 bases that match TRBD1. The germline V gene encodes CDR1 MNHEY and CDR2 SMNVEV (reference sequence). The junction had 6 bases not matched to a gene; V was cut back by 6 bases and J by 5 bases. The CDR3 sequence is 13 residues long. The CDR3 loop is CASSQGGLYGYTF. The CDR3 DNA is TGTGCCAGCAGCCAGGGGGGGCTATATGGCTACACCTTC.

This clonotype was recorded a few times. The chain combines TRBV12-3 or TRBV12-4 with TRBJ2-1; D is unclear. This CDR3 is 14 amino acids long. Trimming cost V 3 bases and J 1 base, with 7 bases left between them. The CDR3 DNA sequence: TGTGCCAGCAGTTTCTGGCGGTCCTACAATGAGCAGTTCTTC. Translated, it gives CASSFWRSYNEQFF.

This clonotype was detected a few times. The V gene is TRBV6-4, the J gene TRBJ2-3; D might be TRBD2 (5 bases). Germline V gene sequence: CDR1 MRHNA, CDR2 SNTAGT. The CDR3 totals 13 residues. V was pared by 3 bases and J by 4 bases, with 8 bases between. CDR3 amino acids: CASSEAGADTQYF. CDR3 in DNA: TGTGCCAGCAGTGAGGCCGGGGCAGATACGCAGTATTTT.

This clonotype was recorded many times. The chain joins TRBV6-2 or TRBV6-3 to TRBJ2-3, with TRBD1 identical over 10 bases. Losses at the gene ends were 5 bases for V and 1 base for J; bases not matched to a gene: 3. Per germline, CDR1 MNHEY and CDR2 SVGEGT. The CDR3 has 15 amino acids. CDR3 bases: TGTGCCAGCAGTAGGGACAGGGGAGGCACAGATACGCAGTATTTT. Its protein is CASSRDRGGTDTQYF.

The chain combines TRBV20-1 with TRBJ1-4; TRBD1 might be the D (5 bases). V gave up 4 bases and J gave up 8 bases, with 11 bases separating them. Germline V CDR1 and CDR2: DFQATT, SNEGSKA (reference sequence). There are 12 residues in the CDR3. The CDR3 is CSATRQTEKLFF. Here the CDR3 DNA reads TGCAGTGCTACCAGACAGACCGAAAAACTGTTTTTT.

This clonotype was detected ten times or more. This chain connects TRBV3-1 to TRBJ2-7, with 10 nucleotides matching TRBD1. Germline values: CDR1 LGHDT, CDR2 YNNKEL (reference sequence). V lost 7 bases and J lost 2; bases outside the gene matches: 5. The length of the CDR3 is 14 residues. The CDR3 region is CASTPGTGAYEQYF. In DNA form, the CDR3 reads TGTGCCAGCACCCCCGGGACAGGGGCCTACGAGCAGTACTTC.

The DNA for the CDR3 is TGTGCCAGCAGTTACTCTTTTGGGTTGGAAACTGAAGCTTTCTTT. It yields the protein CASSYSFGLETEAFF. V gene TRBV6-2 or TRBV6-3 combines with J gene TRBJ1-1; no firm D call. V was shortened by 0 bases and J by 5 bases, with 13 bases between the two germline ends. Germline CDR1 is MNHEY and CDR2 is SVGEGT. CDR3 length: 15 amino acids.